This TCR beta chain stems from a study of CD8 T cells in ankylosing spondylitis. Broader study findings: Peripheral blood samples showed relatively rare disease-linked clones, and these clones were CD8+.

CDR3 length equals 16 residues. The J segment lost 7 bases and the V segment lost 4 bases, leaving 15 bases of the junction unmatched. The germline V gene encodes CDR1 GTSNPN and CDR2 SVGIG (reference sequence). Using its own MiXCR run on the 5' RACE reads, TCRdb lists one record per CDR3 protein. The sample holds around 300,000 distinct CDR3 sequences, around a tenth seen once. On this clonotype: Antigen specificity is unknown.

The clonotype originates from a female donor with ankylosing spondylitis or in good health (not recorded which). Sequenced: blood, either unsorted or a sorted T cell fraction (not recorded which). The V call is TRBV30, the J call TRBJ2-7; TRBD2 agrees at 11 bases. CDR3 protein: CAWNPTSGAFGGEQYF. The CDR3 coding sequence is TGTGCCTGGAACCCGACTAGCGGGGCCTTTGGGGGGGAGCAGTACTTC.